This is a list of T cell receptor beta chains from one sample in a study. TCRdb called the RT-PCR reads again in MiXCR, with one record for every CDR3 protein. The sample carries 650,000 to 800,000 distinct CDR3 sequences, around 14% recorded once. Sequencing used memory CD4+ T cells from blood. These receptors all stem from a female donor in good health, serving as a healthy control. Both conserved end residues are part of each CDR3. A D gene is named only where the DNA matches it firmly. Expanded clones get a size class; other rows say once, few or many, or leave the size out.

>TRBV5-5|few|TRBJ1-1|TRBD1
CASSFRSGQVNTEAFF
TGTGCCAGCAGCTTTCGATCGGGACAGGTAAACACTGAAGCTTTCTTT
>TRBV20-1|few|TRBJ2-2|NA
CSARAGGPNTGELFF
TGCAGTGCTAGAGCTGGGGGCCCGAACACCGGGGAGCTGTTTTTT
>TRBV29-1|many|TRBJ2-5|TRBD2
CSAPGLEGETQYF
TGCAGCGCTCCGGGACTAGAAGGAGAGACCCAGTACTTC
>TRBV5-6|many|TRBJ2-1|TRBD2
CASRRLAGAHNEQFF
TGTGCCAGCAGAAGACTAGCGGGAGCGCACAATGAGCAGTTCTTC
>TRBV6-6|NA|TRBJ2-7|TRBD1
CASSPGPGQGVEQYF
TGTGCCAGCAGTCCTGGTCCGGGACAGGGCGTCGAGCAGTACTTC
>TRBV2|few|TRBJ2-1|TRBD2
CASSQREGWDEQFF
TGTGCCAGCAGTCAGCGGGAGGGCTGGGATGAGCAGTTCTTC
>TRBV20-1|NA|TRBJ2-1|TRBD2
CSASLGLAGGPHEQFF
TGCAGTGCCTCTCTAGGACTAGCGGGAGGGCCGCATGAGCAGTTCTTC
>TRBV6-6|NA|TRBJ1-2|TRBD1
CASSSIFQGARDGYTF
TGTGCCAGCAGTTCGATCTTTCAGGGGGCCAGGGATGGCTACACCTTC
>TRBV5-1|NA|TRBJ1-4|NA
CASSGGGDDKLFF
TGCGCCAGCAGCGGGGGCGGGGATGATAAACTGTTTTTT
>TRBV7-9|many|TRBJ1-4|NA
CASSRQNEKLFF
TGTGCCAGCAGCCGCCAGAATGAAAAACTGTTTTTT
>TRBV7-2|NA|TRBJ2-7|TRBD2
CASSLVASGSSYEQYF
TGTGCCAGCAGCTTAGTTGCTAGCGGGAGCTCCTACGAGCAGTACTTC
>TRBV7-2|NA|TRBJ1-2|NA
CASSLYRDGYTF
TGTGCCAGCAGCTTATACAGGGATGGCTACACCTTC
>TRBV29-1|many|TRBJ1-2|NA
CSVEEISGYGYTF
TGCAGCGTTGAGGAGATCAGTGGGTATGGCTACACCTTC
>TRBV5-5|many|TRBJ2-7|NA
CASSLEKQRQAYEQYF
TGTGCCAGCAGCTTGGAGAAGCAGAGGCAAGCCTACGAGCAGTACTTC
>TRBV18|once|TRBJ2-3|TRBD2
CASSPLLAGETDTQYF
TGTGCCAGCTCACCCCTACTAGCGGGGGAAACAGATACGCAGTATTTT
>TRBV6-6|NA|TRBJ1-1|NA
CASSYNNPQEAFF
TGTGCCAGCAGTTACAATAACCCTCAAGAAGCTTTCTTT
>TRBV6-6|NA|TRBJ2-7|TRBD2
CASSTGTSGGAGQYF
TGTGCCAGCAGTACGGGGACTAGCGGGGGGGCCGGGCAGTACTTC
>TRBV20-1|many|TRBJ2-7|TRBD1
CSASDRGRNEQYF
TGCAGTGCCTCGGACAGGGGAAGGAACGAGCAGTACTTC
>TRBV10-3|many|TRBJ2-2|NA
CAISHTGELFF
TGTGCCATCAGTCACACCGGGGAGCTGTTTTTT
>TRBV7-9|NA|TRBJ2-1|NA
CASSLATGFSNEQFF
TGTGCCAGCAGCTTAGCAACAGGGTTTTCGAATGAGCAGTTCTTC
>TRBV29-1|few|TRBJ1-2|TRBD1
CSAEDRGTPYGYTF
TGCAGCGCCGAGGACAGGGGGACCCCCTATGGCTACACCTTC
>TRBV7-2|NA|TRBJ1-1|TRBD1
CASSSGGPQGGNTEAFF
TGTGCCAGCAGCTCGGGGGGACCACAGGGGGGGAACACTGAAGCTTTCTTT
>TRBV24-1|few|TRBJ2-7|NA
CATRGGQDYEQYF
TGTGCCACCAGGGGGGGCCAAGACTACGAGCAGTACTTC
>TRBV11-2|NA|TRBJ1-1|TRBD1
CASSYRDSEAFF
TGTGCCAGCAGCTACCGGGACAGTGAAGCTTTCTTT